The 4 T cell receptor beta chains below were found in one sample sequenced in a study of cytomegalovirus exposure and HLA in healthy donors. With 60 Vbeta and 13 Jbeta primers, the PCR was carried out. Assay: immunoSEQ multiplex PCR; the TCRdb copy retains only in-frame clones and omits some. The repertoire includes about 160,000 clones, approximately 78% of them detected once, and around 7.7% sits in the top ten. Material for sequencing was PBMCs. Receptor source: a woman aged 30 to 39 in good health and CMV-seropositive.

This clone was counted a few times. CDR3 coding DNA: TGTGCCAGTAGTATCGGGACAGGCAATAATTCACCCCTCCACTTT. This encodes CASSIGTGNNSPLHF. The gene calls are TRBV19 and TRBJ1-6; 8 nucleotides align to TRBD1. Losses at the gene ends were 3 bases for V and 5 bases for J; bases not matched to a gene: 3. Germline CDR1 is LNHDA and CDR2 is SQIVND (reference sequence). The CDR3 covers 15 residues.

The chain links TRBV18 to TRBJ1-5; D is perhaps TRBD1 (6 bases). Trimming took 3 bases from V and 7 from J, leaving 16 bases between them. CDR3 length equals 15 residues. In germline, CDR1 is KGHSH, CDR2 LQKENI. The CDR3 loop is CASSPMGGLYQPQHF. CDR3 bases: TGTGCCAGCTCACCCATGGGGGGGCTTTACCAGCCCCAGCATTTT.

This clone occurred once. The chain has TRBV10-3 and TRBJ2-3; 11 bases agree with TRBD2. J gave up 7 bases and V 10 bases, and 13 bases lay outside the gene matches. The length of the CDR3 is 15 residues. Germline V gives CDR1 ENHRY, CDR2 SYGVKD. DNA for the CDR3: TGTGCCACCTCAGGGGGGCTAGCGGGGGGCAATACGCAGTATTTT. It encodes CATSGGLAGGNTQYF.

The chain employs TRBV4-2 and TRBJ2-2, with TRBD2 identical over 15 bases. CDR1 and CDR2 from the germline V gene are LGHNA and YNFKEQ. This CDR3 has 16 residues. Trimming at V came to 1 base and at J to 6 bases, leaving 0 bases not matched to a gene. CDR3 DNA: TGTGCCAGCAGCCAAGGGACTAGCGGGGGGGCCGGGGAGCTGTTTTTT. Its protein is CASSQGTSGGAGELFF.